These 26 T cell receptor beta chains originate from one sample sequenced in a study of T cells in Graves' hyperthyroidism and ophthalmopathy. Using RNA transcripts as the source, TCR beta CDR3 regions were amplified. The TCR CDR3 was amplified in a first-round RT-PCR using the HTBI primer set. TCRdb called the multiplex PCR reads again in MiXCR, with one record for every CDR3 protein. The repertoire has some 350,000 distinct CDR3 sequences, roughly 13% of them found once; the top ten carry approximately 35%. Material for sequencing was blood. All receptors come from a woman aged 40 to 50 with Graves' ophthalmopathy.

This clonotype was found many times. The chain couples TRBV15 to TRBJ2-5; 7 bases align to TRBD2. Germline trimming cut 5 bases from V and 4 bases from J; bases unmatched to any gene: 4. The CDR3 is made up of 13 amino acids. CDR1 LNHNV and CDR2 YYDKDF come from the germline V gene (reference sequence). CDR3 sequence reads: CATSGIAGETQYF. The CDR3 DNA sequence: TGTGCCACCAGCGGGATAGCGGGAGAGACCCAGTACTTC.

This clonotype was counted a few times. V is TRBV19 and J is TRBJ1-5, with D possibly matching TRBD1 (5 bases). Deletions cut 4 bases from V and 0 bases from J, with 13 bases between. Per germline, CDR1 LNHDA and CDR2 SQIVND (reference sequence). The length of the CDR3 is 16 residues. This chain's CDR3 is CASSTQDGHSNQPQHF. For the CDR3, the DNA is TGTGCCAGTAGTACCCAAGACGGACATAGCAATCAGCCCCAGCATTTT.

This clonotype was observed many times. The chain joins TRBV7-8 to TRBJ1-4; a possible D gene is TRBD1 (5 bases). The CDR3 runs 15 residues. Trimming shortened V by 2 bases and J by 8 bases, and 15 bases separated the two germline ends. Germline-derived CDR1 and CDR2 are SGHVS and FQNEAQ. CDR3 amino acids: CASSLTSGQREKLFF. As DNA, the CDR3 is TGTGCCAGCAGCTTAACATCAGGGCAGAGGGAAAAACTGTTTTTT.

This clonotype appeared a few times. The J gene is TRBJ2-3, the V gene TRBV4-2; 11 bases are shared with TRBD1. CDR1 and CDR2 from the germline V gene are LGHNA and YNFKEQ. Losses at the gene ends were 0 bases for V and 5 bases for J; bases not matched to a gene: 4. The length of the CDR3 is 16 residues. The CDR3 coding sequence is TGTGCCAGCAGCCAAGATCGGGGACAGGGGGAAGATACGCAGTATTTT. This translates into CASSQDRGQGEDTQYF.

This clonotype was seen repeatedly, ten times or more. The chain carries TRBV5-1 and TRBJ2-1, with 7 bases matching TRBD2. This CDR3 has 16 amino acids. V was pared by 4 bases and J by 3 bases, with 10 bases of the junction left unmatched. Germline V CDR1 and CDR2: SGHRS, YFSETQ. CDR3 in amino acids: CASSRKSGDYYNEQFF. The CDR3 DNA sequence: TGCGCCAGCAGCCGTAAAAGCGGGGACTACTACAATGAGCAGTTCTTC.

There are many counts of this clonotype. The chain joins TRBV11-1 to TRBJ2-2, with TRBD2 as a possible D gene (6 bases). The V end was cut by 5 bases, the J end by 1 base, with 11 bases between. Germline-derived CDR1 and CDR2 are SGHAT and FQDESV (reference sequence). The CDR3 extends over 15 amino acids. CDR3 nucleotide sequence: TGTGCCAGCAGCGCCCGGGACTGGAACACCGGGGAGCTGTTTTTT. It is translated as CASSARDWNTGELFF. The full variable domain, completed using reference TRBV11-1 and TRBJ2-2, is EAEVAQSPRYKITEKSQAVAFWCDPISGHATLYWYRQILGQGPELLVQFQDESVVDDSQLPKDRFSAERLKGVDSTLKIQPAELGDSAMYLCASSARDWNTGELFFGEGSRLTVL.

This chain connects TRBV20-1 to TRBJ2-3, with 8 bases lining up with TRBD1. This CDR3 has 15 residues. CDR1 and CDR2 (germline): DFQATT, SNEGSKA (reference sequence). Losses at the gene ends were 2 bases for V and 5 bases for J; bases not matched to a gene: 9. The CDR3 is CSARPRGRRGDTQYF. The CDR3 nucleotides read TGCAGTGCTAGACCCAGGGGGCGCCGGGGAGATACGCAGTATTTT.

This clonotype was counted at least ten times. The V and J genes are TRBV6-1 and TRBJ2-2; tentatively, D is TRBD2 (5 bases). Germline V CDR1 and CDR2: MNHNS, SASEGT. V lost 4 bases, J lost 4 bases, and 16 bases lay in between. CDR3 length: 16 residues. The CDR3 loop is CASSGRLSGGTGELFF. The CDR3, as DNA: TGTGCCAGCAGTGGACGGTTATCCGGAGGCACCGGGGAGCTGTTTTTT.

This clonotype turned up a few times. The chain couples TRBV9 to TRBJ2-5; TRBD2 matches 9 bases. Trimming removed 3 bases from V and 5 bases from J; junction bases left unmatched: 5. The germline V gene has CDR1 SGDLS and CDR2 YYNGEE. The CDR3 is 14 residues long. The CDR3 protein is CASSDPGLAETQYF. CDR3 nucleotide sequence: TGTGCCAGCAGCGATCCGGGACTAGCTGAGACCCAGTACTTC.

This clonotype was counted only a few times. The rearrangement links TRBV6-2 or TRBV6-3 to TRBJ1-2, with D maybe TRBD1 (6 bases). In germline, CDR1 is MNHEY, CDR2 SVGEGT. The V end lost 5 bases, the J end lost 8 bases, and 21 bases lay between the germline ends. This CDR3 contains 15 residues. CDR3 sequence (DNA): TGTGCCAGCAGTACTTCATCACAGGGTTTCACCGGCTACACCTTC. Its translation: CASSTSSQGFTGYTF.

V usage is TRBV27 and J usage is TRBJ1-1; D is possibly TRBD1 (5 bases). This CDR3 has 14 amino acids. Deletions cut 5 bases from V and 12 bases from J, with 22 bases between. Germline V CDR1 and CDR2: MNHEY, SMNVEV (reference sequence). CDR3 loop: CASSPEWGRFDTFF. The CDR3 coding sequence is TGTGCCAGCAGTCCCGAGTGGGGGAGATTTGATACTTTCTTT.

This chain uses TRBV12-3 or TRBV12-4 with TRBJ1-2, with D possibly TRBD1 on 5 matching bases. The CDR3 runs to 11 residues. V lost 3 bases to trimming and J lost 8 bases, with 7 bases between them. CDR3 loop: CASSLRGGYTF. CDR3 DNA: TGTGCCAGCAGTTTGAGGGGAGGCTACACCTTC.

This clonotype has a count of ten or more. The CDR3: CASSGGRGNTEAFF. The DNA for the CDR3 is TGTGCCAGCAGCGGGGGCAGGGGGAACACTGAAGCTTTCTTT. V usage is TRBV7-8 and J usage is TRBJ1-1, with TRBD1 as a possible D gene (6 bases). This CDR3 spans 14 amino acids. Trimming removed 5 bases at V and 1 base at J, with 11 bases between. Looked up from germline, CDR1 is SGHVS and CDR2 is FQNEAQ.

In its sample, this clonotype was seen a few times. This chain links TRBV20-1 with TRBJ1-6; 8 bases line up with TRBD1. The CDR3 covers 15 residues. Per germline, CDR1 DFQATT and CDR2 SNEGSKA (reference sequence). V lost 0 bases to trimming and J lost 7 bases; unmatched junction nucleotides: 5. The CDR3 region has the DNA TGCAGTGCTAGAGAAGCGACAGGGGAGAATTCACCCCTCCACTTT. Amino acids: CSAREATGENSPLHF.

The chain has TRBV6-1 and TRBJ2-1; TRBD2 agrees at 8 bases. J gave up 3 bases and V 6 bases, and 4 bases lay outside the gene matches. This CDR3 spans 14 amino acids. Germline lookup yields CDR1 MNHNS and CDR2 SASEGT. The CDR3 protein is CASRLAVLYNEQFF. CDR3 coding DNA: TGTGCCAGCAGACTAGCGGTCCTCTACAATGAGCAGTTCTTC.

In this sample, this clonotype turned up many times. The chain carries TRBV6-1 and TRBJ2-5, with 8 positions matching TRBD1. The length of the CDR3 is 19 residues. Germline V gene data show CDR1 as MNHNS and CDR2 as SASEGT. Unmatched junction bases numbered 24, after V lost 7 bases and J lost 5 bases. The CDR3 region has the DNA TGTGCCAGCAAACCTTATTGGCAACGCGGACAGGGTCAAGTTGAGACCCAGTACTTC. Residues: CASKPYWQRGQGQVETQYF.

This clonotype was counted many times. The chain employs TRBV6-1 and TRBJ1-2; no reliable D call. The CDR3 runs to 14 residues. V lost 4 bases and J 1 base, leaving 10 bases between the germline ends. Germline CDR1 and CDR2: MNHNS and SASEGT. For the CDR3, the DNA is TGTGCCAGCAGTGCTCCAAACCGTAACTATGGCTACACCTTC. The encoded protein is CASSAPNRNYGYTF.

This clonotype was found many times. The chain joins TRBV6-1 to TRBJ1-1; no definite D call. The CDR3 is 13 residues long. V lost 5 bases, J lost 1 base, and 8 bases lay in between. CDR1 is MNHNS, CDR2 SASEGT, per germline. The CDR3, as DNA: TGTGCCAGCAGTTTGTTTCAGAACACTGAAGCTTTCTTT. Translation gives CASSLFQNTEAFF.

About this clonotype itself: A far larger clone lies a single base away; this is likely a read error. This likely comes from a read error, as the CDR3 has no conserved phenylalanine or tryptophan at its end. This rearrangement joins TRBV28 to TRBJ2-7; D gene unclear. Between the trimmed V and J ends, which lost 3 bases and 0 bases, there was a span of 3 bases. CDR1 is MDHEN and CDR2 is SYDVKM in the germline V gene. The CDR3 is 12 residues long. CDR3 sequence: CASSLTSYEQYL. The CDR3 region has the DNA TGTGCCAGCAGTTTGACCTCCTACGAGCAGTACCTC.

This clonotype was observed many times. The gene calls are TRBV12-3 or TRBV12-4 and TRBJ2-1, with D uncertain. The CDR3 is 13 amino acids. Trimming took 1 base from V and 8 from J, leaving 9 bases between them. The CDR3 is CASSLEGGDEQFF. The DNA for the CDR3 is TGTGCCAGCAGTTTAGAGGGTGGAGATGAGCAGTTCTTC.

The sample holds one count of this clonotype. The chain joins TRBV12-3 or TRBV12-4 to TRBJ2-3; D uncertain. The V and J ends lost 4 bases and 3 bases respectively, with 14 bases between them. This CDR3 spans 15 amino acids. The CDR3 DNA follows: TGTGCCAGCAGTTCAACACCCCACGGGACAGATACGCAGTATTTT. Its translation is CASSSTPHGTDTQYF.

Many counts were recorded for this clonotype. CDR3 sequence: CASSDSTWTGGGNEQFF. CDR3 in DNA: TGTGCCAGCAGTGACTCCACCTGGACAGGGGGCGGCAATGAGCAGTTCTTC. V and J are TRBV25-1 and TRBJ2-1, with TRBD1 matching over 11 bases. J gave up 6 bases and V 3 bases, and 10 bases lay outside the gene matches. The germline gives CDR1 MGHDK, CDR2 SYGVNS. The CDR3 totals 17 residues.

This clonotype has at least ten counts. The chain couples TRBV6-1 to TRBJ2-3; 10 bases agree with TRBD2. Germline loops: CDR1 MNHNS, CDR2 SASEGT. The ends lost 4 bases at V and 0 bases at J; junction bases unmatched: 13. The CDR3 is made up of 19 amino acids. Here the CDR3 reads CASSALAGVRRKSTDTQYF. DNA of the CDR3: TGTGCCAGCAGTGCCCTAGCGGGAGTTCGTCGCAAGAGCACAGATACGCAGTATTTT.

This clonotype was counted a single time. This CDR3 fails to terminate in the conserved phenylalanine or tryptophan, so it likely reflects a read error. This rearrangement joins TRBV15 to TRBJ2-4, with 7 positions matching TRBD2. Germline V gene lookup returns CDR1 LNHNV and CDR2 YYDKDF (reference sequence). The CDR3 length is 16 residues. Germline trimming cut 5 bases from V and 0 bases from J; bases unmatched to any gene: 7. DNA of the CDR3: TGTGCCACCAGCGGTAGCGGGTTTCTAGCCAAAAACATTCAGTACTCC. Encoded protein: CATSGSGFLAKNIQYS.

The genes are TRBV7-2 and TRBJ1-2; D is unresolved. The ends were cut back, 0 bases at V and 5 bases at J, with 7 bases in the middle. The CDR3 runs 13 residues. Germline loops: CDR1 SGHTA, CDR2 FQGNSA. In DNA form, the CDR3 reads TGTGCCAGCAGCTTAGCTCAGCAATATGGCTACACCTTC. Encoded protein: CASSLAQQYGYTF.

This clonotype was picked up many times. This rearrangement joins TRBV20-1 to TRBJ2-1; D is uncertain. With 0 bases removed from V and 5 bases from J, the gap between germline ends came to 11 bases. This CDR3 has 14 residues. Germline CDR1 and CDR2: DFQATT and SNEGSKA (reference sequence). The CDR3 coding sequence is TGCAGTGCTAGAGATAGTGGCGGTGACAATGAGCAGTTCTTC. Its translation is CSARDSGGDNEQFF.